The 20 T cell receptor beta chains below were found in one sample sequenced in a study of T cell changes during pregnancy in multiple sclerosis. Profiled with immunoSEQ multiplex PCR; TCRdb holds only in-frame clones, not every one. The data show under 55,000 clones, 85% to 95% seen once. Source: CD4+ T cells from peripheral blood mononuclear cells, taken after pregnancy. The receptors stem from a female donor in good health, enrolled as a control in a pregnancy study.

This chain joins TRBV11-3 and TRBJ2-4; perhaps TRBD2 as D (6 bases). Deletions cut 5 bases from V and 7 bases from J, with 12 bases between. The germline V gene encodes CDR1 SGHNT and CDR2 YENEEA. The CDR3 extends over 13 amino acids. The CDR3 loop reads CASSRTGENIQYF. The CDR3 DNA is TGTGCCAGCAGCCGAACGGGGGAGAACATTCAGTACTTC.

This clone was detected only once. The chain combines TRBV29-1 with TRBJ2-2, with D tentatively TRBD2 (6 bases). Trimming shortened V by 5 bases and J by 3 bases, and 16 bases separated the two germline ends. CDR3 size: 15 residues. From germline, CDR1 is SQVTM and CDR2 ANQGSEA. The chain's CDR3 is CSVPKRAWDTGELFF. DNA of the CDR3: TGCAGCGTTCCCAAGCGGGCCTGGGACACCGGGGAGCTGTTTTTT.

The chain employs TRBV28 and TRBJ1-2; 10 bases are a match to TRBD1. This CDR3 region has 15 residues. The germline CDR1 and CDR2 sequences are MDHEN and SYDVKM. V lost 2 bases and J lost 5; bases outside the gene matches: 5. The CDR3 region is CASSLPSGQGYGYTF. The CDR3 DNA is TGTGCCAGCAGTTTACCGTCGGGACAGGGGTATGGCTACACCTTC.

Only a few counts were recorded for this clone. This chain links TRBV2 with TRBJ1-1; D not certain. The ends were cut back, 8 bases at V and 7 bases at J, with 11 bases in the middle. The CDR3 is 11 amino acids. CDR1 and CDR2 from the germline V gene are SNHLY and FYNNEI. The CDR3 bases are TGTGCCAGCCGTTCGTACGGTGAAGCTTTCTTT. Its protein product is CASRSYGEAFF.

This chain uses TRBV18 with TRBJ2-1; 12 bases align to TRBD2. Unmatched junction bases numbered 27, after V lost 5 bases and J lost 7 bases. Germline CDR1 KGHSH, CDR2 LQKENI. The length of the CDR3 is 22 residues. CDR3 in DNA: TGTGCCAGCTCAGGGGGGCCAGGGGGCGCTTGGACTAGCGGGACGATGGCAAATGAGCAGTTCTTC. This sequence encodes CASSGGPGGAWTSGTMANEQFF.

CDR3 coding DNA: TGTGCCAGCAGTTTGGGAGGCACCCGGACCCACGAGCAGTACTTC. Protein: CASSLGGTRTHEQYF. The rearrangement uses TRBV28 and TRBJ2-7; D possibly corresponds to TRBD2 (6 bases). The length of the CDR3 is 15 residues. Germline CDR1 and CDR2: MDHEN and SYDVKM. The ends were cut back, 3 bases at V and 5 bases at J, with 17 bases in the middle.

The chain joins TRBV28 to TRBJ2-1, with TRBD1 matching 7 bases. CDR3 size: 15 residues. J was trimmed by 0 bases and V by 9 bases; bases with no gene match: 8. Per germline, CDR1 MDHEN and CDR2 SYDVKM. This chain's CDR3 is CASQPAGGSYNEQFF. Here the CDR3 DNA reads TGTGCCAGTCAGCCCGCAGGGGGCTCCTACAATGAGCAGTTCTTC. Full variable domain (rest looked up from reference TRBV28 and TRBJ2-1): DVKVTQSSRYLVKRTGEKVFLECVQDMDHENMFWYRQDPGLGLRLIYFSYDVKMKEKGDIPEGYSVSREKKERFSLILESASTNQTSMYLCASQPAGGSYNEQFFGPGTRLTVL.

This chain uses TRBV5-4 with TRBJ1-2, with D possibly matching TRBD1 (6 bases). This CDR3 region has 13 residues. Trimming cost V 4 bases and J 3 bases, with 10 bases left between them. The germline V gene encodes CDR1 SGHNT and CDR2 YYREEE (reference sequence). As DNA, the CDR3 is TGTGCCAGCAGCGCAGGGGTCGACTATGGCTACACCTTC. Protein: CASSAGVDYGYTF.

The V and J genes are TRBV7-6 and TRBJ2-3, with TRBD2 identical over 7 bases. This CDR3 has 16 residues. Trimming at V came to 5 bases and at J to 3 bases, leaving 11 bases not matched to a gene. Per the germline V gene, CDR1 is SGHVS and CDR2 is FNYEAQ. The CDR3 reads CASSEIRGDQTDTQYF. The CDR3 DNA is TGTGCCAGCAGCGAAATTCGGGGGGACCAGACAGATACGCAGTATTTT.

This rearrangement joins TRBV2 to TRBJ2-6; D gene ambiguous. Germline CDR1 SNHLY, CDR2 FYNNEI. V lost 6 bases, J lost 2 bases, and 17 bases lay in between. This CDR3 has 17 amino acids. CDR3 nucleotides: TGTGCCAGCAGGTCGCTAGTCTTAACCCCTGGGGCCAACGTCCTGACTTTC. It translates to CASRSLVLTPGANVLTF.

This rearrangement joins TRBV5-1 to TRBJ2-3, with D possibly being TRBD2 (6 bases). CDR3 size: 15 residues. Germline V gene sequence: CDR1 SGHRS, CDR2 YFSETQ. The ends were cut back, 3 bases at V and 6 bases at J, with 17 bases in the middle. The CDR3 sequence: CASSSGDSSGDTQYF. CDR3 coding DNA: TGCGCCAGCAGCTCGGGGGACTCCTCTGGGGATACGCAGTATTTT.

The J gene is TRBJ2-7, the V gene TRBV28; 7 bases map to TRBD2. The CDR3 totals 17 residues. After removal of 5 bases from V and 3 bases from J, the junction contained 16 bases not matched to a gene. The V gene's germline CDR1 is MDHEN and CDR2 SYDVKM. The CDR3 reads CASSNDTWSGTIYEQYF. The CDR3 bases are TGTGCCAGCAGTAACGACACCTGGAGCGGGACGATCTACGAGCAGTACTTC.

DNA of the CDR3: TGTGCCAGCAGCGCCCAGGACTATTTCGGCAACGAGCAGTACTTC. It codes for CASSAQDYFGNEQYF. This chain connects TRBV5-4 to TRBJ2-7; maybe TRBD2 (6 bases). The CDR3 sequence is 15 residues long. Germline CDR1 SGHNT, CDR2 YYREEE (reference sequence). Trimming left V 4 bases short and J 5 bases short, with 19 bases between.

The gene calls are TRBV9 and TRBJ2-5; D is possibly TRBD2 (6 bases). The V end was cut by 0 bases, the J end by 5 bases, with 14 bases between. This CDR3 has 15 amino acids. Germline-derived CDR1 and CDR2 are SGDLS and YYNGEE. The CDR3 DNA reads TGTGCCAGCAGCGTAGGGACTATGTCGGCGGAGACCCAGTACTTC. As protein: CASSVGTMSAETQYF.

This rearrangement joins TRBV4-2 to TRBJ2-6; TRBD2 is a possible D gene (6 bases). CDR3 length: 15 residues. V shed 6 bases and J shed 3 bases, with 12 bases lying between them. Germline lookup yields CDR1 LGHNA and CDR2 YNFKEQ. The CDR3 here is CASSRLEGGANVLTF. DNA of the CDR3: TGTGCCAGCAGTCGACTAGAGGGTGGGGCCAACGTCCTGACTTTC.

The rearrangement joins TRBV28 to TRBJ2-2; D might be TRBD1 (5 bases). Germline assignment: CDR1 MDHEN and CDR2 SYDVKM. The CDR3 is made up of 14 amino acids. Trimming shortened V by 7 bases and J by 2 bases, and 11 bases separated the two germline ends. CDR3 amino acids: CASKMGPNTGELFF. The CDR3 DNA sequence: TGTGCCAGCAAAATGGGGCCCAACACCGGGGAGCTGTTTTTT.

V and J are TRBV2 and TRBJ2-2; D possibly corresponds to TRBD2 (5 bases). CDR1 SNHLY and CDR2 FYNNEI come from the germline V gene. This CDR3 is built from 15 residues. V lost 6 bases, J lost 2 bases, and 13 bases lay in between. CDR3 protein: CASRRETANTGELFF. The CDR3 DNA is TGTGCCAGCAGGAGGGAGACGGCAAACACCGGGGAGCTGTTTTTT.

The genes are TRBV6-6 and TRBJ2-7; 8 nucleotides agree with TRBD1. The CDR3 consists of 15 residues. Per the germline V gene, CDR1 is MNHNY and CDR2 is SVGAGI (reference sequence). J was trimmed by 2 bases and V by 6 bases; bases with no gene match: 9. The CDR3 loop is CASSPRQGFPYEQYF. The CDR3 bases are TGTGCCAGCAGCCCCAGACAGGGGTTCCCCTACGAGCAGTACTTC.

V gene TRBV6-6 combines with J gene TRBJ1-1; D gene unclear. Germline V gene lookup returns CDR1 MNHNY and CDR2 SVGAGI (reference sequence). The ends were cut back, 4 bases at V and 6 bases at J, with 6 bases in the middle. The length of the CDR3 is 11 residues. The CDR3 reads CASSLAAEAFF. The CDR3 DNA follows: TGTGCCAGCAGTTTGGCTGCTGAAGCTTTCTTT.

This chain connects TRBV5-4 to TRBJ2-1; the D gene is possibly TRBD2 (6 bases). CDR3 length: 17 amino acids. Germline V lookup: CDR1 SGHNT, CDR2 YYREEE (reference sequence). V was pared by 2 bases and J by 7 bases, with 22 bases between. This CDR3 is CASSLGVAATPGNEQFF. CDR3 sequence (DNA): TGTGCCAGCAGCTTAGGGGTAGCGGCCACGCCGGGGAATGAGCAGTTCTTC.